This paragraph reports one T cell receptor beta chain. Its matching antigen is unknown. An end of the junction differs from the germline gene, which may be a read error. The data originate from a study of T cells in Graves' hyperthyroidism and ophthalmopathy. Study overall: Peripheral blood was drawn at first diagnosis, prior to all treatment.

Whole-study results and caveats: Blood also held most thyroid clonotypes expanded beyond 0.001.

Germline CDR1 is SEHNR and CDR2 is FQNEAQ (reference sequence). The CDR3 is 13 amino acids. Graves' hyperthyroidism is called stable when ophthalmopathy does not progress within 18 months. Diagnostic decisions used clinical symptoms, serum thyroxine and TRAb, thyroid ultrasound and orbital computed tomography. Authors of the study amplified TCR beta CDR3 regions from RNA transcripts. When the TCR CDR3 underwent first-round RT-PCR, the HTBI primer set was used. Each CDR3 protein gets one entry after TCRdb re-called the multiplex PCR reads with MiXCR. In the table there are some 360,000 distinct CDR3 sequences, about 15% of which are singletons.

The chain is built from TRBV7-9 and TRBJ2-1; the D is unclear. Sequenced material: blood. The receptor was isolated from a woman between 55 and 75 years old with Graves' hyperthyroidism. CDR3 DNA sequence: TGTGCCGGCAGCTTAGTGCCAGACAATGAGCAGTTCTTC. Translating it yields CAGSLVPDNEQFF.